One sample yielded the 11 T cell receptor beta chains listed below, sequenced in a study of cytomegalovirus exposure and HLA in healthy donors. With 60 Vbeta and 13 Jbeta primers, the PCR was carried out. Libraries were prepared by immunoSEQ multiplex PCR; TCRdb keeps only in-frame clonotypes and omits some of them. The table records about 90,000 clones, approximately 65% of them present only once. Sequencing was done on a sample of PBMCs. All receptors come from a woman younger than 45 in good health and CMV-seropositive.

This clone was seen a handful of times. The V call is TRBV19, the J call TRBJ2-5; 8 bases map to TRBD1. Trimming removed 6 bases from V and 3 bases from J; junction bases left unmatched: 3. The CDR3 is 13 amino acids. Germline values: CDR1 LNHDA, CDR2 SQIVND (reference sequence). The CDR3: CASSPDREETQYF. The DNA for the CDR3 is TGTGCCAGTAGCCCGGACAGGGAAGAGACCCAGTACTTC.

The rearrangement links TRBV7-2 to TRBJ1-2; 9 bases align to TRBD1. The ends lost 4 bases at V and 6 bases at J; junction bases unmatched: 6. The CDR3 has 14 residues. CDR1 SGHTA and CDR2 FQGNSA come from the germline V gene. CDR3 protein: CASSSLQGANGYTF. CDR3 nucleotide sequence: TGTGCCAGCAGCTCCCTACAGGGGGCGAATGGCTACACCTTC.

This chain joins TRBV7-9 and TRBJ1-1; 7 bases line up with TRBD1. Losses at the gene ends were 7 bases for V and 3 bases for J; bases not matched to a gene: 11. This CDR3 contains 15 residues. Germline CDR1 reads SEHNR; CDR2 reads FQNEAQ (reference sequence). CDR3: CASNVRSRGDTEAFF. The CDR3 DNA reads TGTGCCAGCAACGTACGCAGCAGGGGGGACACTGAAGCTTTCTTT.

The chain couples TRBV7-2 to TRBJ1-2; 7 bases match TRBD1. After removal of 4 bases from V and 3 bases from J, the junction contained 2 bases not matched to a gene. CDR3 size: 13 residues. The germline V gene has CDR1 SGHTA and CDR2 FQGNSA. The DNA for the CDR3 is TGTGCCAGCAGCTCGGGACAGTACTATGGCTACACCTTC. It is translated as CASSSGQYYGYTF.

V is TRBV9 and J is TRBJ2-3; D possibly corresponds to TRBD1 (6 bases). The ends were cut back, 0 bases at V and 5 bases at J, with 13 bases in the middle. Germline V CDR1 and CDR2: SGDLS, YYNGEE. The length of the CDR3 is 15 residues. The CDR3 loop reads CASSVDEGVLDTQYF. CDR3 nucleotide sequence: TGTGCCAGCAGCGTAGACGAGGGGGTTTTAGATACGCAGTATTTT.

The CDR3 nucleotides are TGTGCCAGCAGCTTCCGGACAGGCAAAAACACTGAAGCTTTCTTT. Encoded protein: CASSFRTGKNTEAFF. This rearrangement joins TRBV5-6 to TRBJ1-1; TRBD1 aligns across 7 bases. The V and J ends lost 2 bases and 2 bases, in that order; junction bases with no gene match: 6. The CDR3 runs to 15 residues. Germline CDR1 reads SGHDT; CDR2 reads YYEEEE.

This clone was picked up a small number of times. This sequence joins TRBV5-1 and TRBJ1-4; TRBD1 matches 8 bases. The junction had 7 bases not matched to a gene; V was cut back by 4 bases and J by 5 bases. The germline V gene encodes CDR1 SGHRS and CDR2 YFSETQ. The CDR3 is made up of 15 amino acids. The CDR3 region has the DNA TGCGCCAGCAGCGGACAGGGTAGGGAGAATGAAAAACTGTTTTTT. Protein sequence: CASSGQGRENEKLFF. The whole variable domain, filled in from reference TRBV5-1 and TRBJ1-4, reads KAGVTQTPRYLIKTRGQQVTLSCSPISGHRSVSWYQQTPGQGLQFLFEYFSETQRNKGNFPGRFSGRQFSNSRSEMNVSTLELGDSALYLCASSGQGRENEKLFFGSGTQLSVL.

This sequence joins TRBV7-7 and TRBJ2-5, with D uncertain. Matching the DNA end better, TRBJ2-7 makes the J call doubtful. CDR1 and CDR2 (germline): SSHAT, FNYEAQ (reference sequence). This CDR3 contains 15 residues. The CDR3 DNA is TGTGCCAGCAGCATCGACTTTATGAGCTCCTACGAGCAGTACTTC. This gives the protein CASSIDFMSSYEQYF.

The V call is TRBV7-7, the J call TRBJ2-2, with D unresolved. V gave up 5 bases and J gave up 2 bases, with 9 bases separating them. CDR1 SSHAT and CDR2 FNYEAQ come from the germline V gene (reference sequence). The length of the CDR3 is 14 residues. In DNA form, the CDR3 reads TGTGCCAGCAGCCTTGACATTAACACCGGGGAGCTGTTTTTT. The encoded protein is CASSLDINTGELFF.

The chain links TRBV5-6 to TRBJ2-1; D perhaps matches TRBD2 (6 bases). Trimming took 2 bases from V and 0 from J, leaving 12 bases between them. CDR3 size: 16 residues. Per the germline V gene, CDR1 is SGHDT and CDR2 is YYEEEE. DNA for the CDR3: TGTGCCAGCAGCTTCGGAGGGTCTAGCTCCTACAATGAGCAGTTCTTC. This encodes CASSFGGSSSYNEQFF.

A few counts support this clone. This chain links TRBV5-4 with TRBJ1-1; D possibly corresponds to TRBD1 (6 bases). V was clipped by 2 bases and J by 6 bases, with 11 bases between them. Germline CDR1 and CDR2: SGHNT and YYREEE (reference sequence). The CDR3 extends over 13 amino acids. Here the CDR3 reads CASSLMGAPEAFF. In DNA, the CDR3 is TGTGCCAGCAGCTTAATGGGGGCCCCTGAAGCTTTCTTT.